Following are 21 T cell receptor beta chains from one sample sequenced in a study of yellow fever vaccine responses in identical twins. TCRdb used MiXCR to reprocess the RT-PCR reads, holding one entry per CDR3 protein. The sample consists of more than 2,000 distinct CDR3 sequences, around 78% of them appearing once. The material sequenced was T cells from blood (PBMCs), unsorted or a sorted subset (not recorded which), taken before or after yellow fever vaccination (not recorded which). Receptors originate from a woman aged 18 to 35 who received the yellow fever vaccine.

The chain recombines TRBV29-1 with TRBJ2-1; 10 bases are a match to TRBD1. J was trimmed by 5 bases and V by 7 bases; bases with no gene match: 11. The CDR3 is 15 residues long. CDR1 is SQVTM, CDR2 ANQGSEA, per germline. CDR3: CSAGTGDRTDNEQFF. CDR3 in DNA: TGCAGCGCCGGGACAGGGGATAGAACAGACAATGAGCAGTTCTTC.

The chain joins TRBV11-3 to TRBJ2-7; a possible D gene is TRBD2 (5 bases). V was pared by 1 base and J by 2 bases, with 15 bases between. The CDR3 is 16 residues long. In germline, CDR1 is SGHNT, CDR2 YENEEA. CDR3 region: CASSLAYSVAPYEQYF. The CDR3, as DNA: TGTGCCAGCAGCTTAGCCTATAGCGTCGCCCCCTACGAGCAGTACTTC.

This chain uses TRBV18 with TRBJ2-7; D is possibly TRBD2 (6 bases). Trimming removed 3 bases from V and 4 bases from J, with 13 bases in between. CDR3 length: 14 amino acids. The germline CDR1 and CDR2 sequences are KGHSH and LQKENI. CDR3 DNA: TGTGCCAGCTCACCGGGGGGAGGAGGATACGAGCAGTACTTC. Its translation is CASSPGGGGYEQYF.

J is TRBJ1-1 and V is TRBV7-2; D call uncertain. Trimming left V 4 bases short and J 1 base short, with 10 bases between. CDR1 is SGHTA and CDR2 is FQGNSA in the germline V gene. This CDR3 region has 14 residues. Here the CDR3 DNA reads TGTGCCAGCAGCTCCACCTGGAGGAACACTGAAGCTTTCTTT. It encodes CASSSTWRNTEAFF.

This chain links TRBV15 with TRBJ2-3, with D possibly being TRBD2 (5 bases). The CDR3 is 15 residues long. The germline gives CDR1 LNHNV, CDR2 YYDKDF (reference sequence). The V end was cut by 0 bases, the J end by 4 bases, with 11 bases between. As DNA, the CDR3 is TGTGCCACCAGCAGAGATACAAGCGGAGCAGATACGCAGTATTTT. The encoded protein is CATSRDTSGADTQYF. Complete variable domain (other parts from reference TRBV15 and TRBJ2-3): DAMVIQNPRYQVTQFGKPVTLSCSQTLNHNVMYWYQQKSSQAPKLLFHYYDKDFNNEADTPDNFQSRRPNTSFCFLDIRSPGLGDTAMYLCATSRDTSGADTQYFGPGTRLTVL.

This clonotype has more than one count but fewer than ten. J is TRBJ2-5 and V is TRBV5-5; D unresolved. V was trimmed by 2 bases and J by 2 bases, leaving 10 bases between them. The CDR3 runs 14 residues. Looked up from germline, CDR1 is SGHKS and CDR2 is YYEKEE (reference sequence). This chain's CDR3 is CASSFLPDQETQYF. As DNA, the CDR3 is TGTGCCAGCAGCTTTTTGCCAGATCAAGAGACCCAGTACTTC.

CDR3 DNA sequence: TGTGCCAGCAGCCCGTACCAAGAGACCCAGTACTTC. Encoded protein: CASSPYQETQYF. The chain is built from TRBV7-9 and TRBJ2-5; no reliable D call. The CDR3 consists of 12 residues. Trimming stripped 5 bases from V and 0 bases from J, with 4 bases between. Germline CDR1 is SEHNR and CDR2 is FQNEAQ (reference sequence).

The gene calls are TRBV6-1 and TRBJ1-6; unclear D gene. This CDR3 contains 16 residues. V was trimmed by 3 bases and J by 12 bases, leaving 21 bases between them. Germline values: CDR1 MNHNS, CDR2 SASEGT. The CDR3 loop reads CASSDRAHLFQRPLHF. DNA for the CDR3: TGTGCCAGCAGTGACCGGGCCCACCTATTCCAAAGACCCCTCCACTTT.

The chain employs TRBV18 and TRBJ2-3; either TRBD1 or TRBD2 may supply D (5 bases each). Germline V CDR1 and CDR2: KGHSH, LQKENI. V was cut by 3 bases and J by 4 bases, with 23 bases left in between. The CDR3 consists of 18 residues. DNA for the CDR3: TGTGCCAGCTCACCCTACTTTTTGAGGCAGGGAGCGGCAGATACGCAGTATTTT. Its translation: CASSPYFLRQGAADTQYF.

The rearrangement joins TRBV12-5 to TRBJ2-4, with D perhaps TRBD2 (7 bases). Looked up from germline, CDR1 is LGHNT and CDR2 is FRNRAP. This CDR3 has 17 amino acids. Trimming stripped 0 bases from V and 4 bases from J, with 16 bases between. The CDR3 region has the DNA TGTGCTAGTGGTTTGGTGGGGGGCGGGAGACAGAAAAACATTCAGTACTTC. It translates to CASGLVGGGRQKNIQYF.

Here the CDR3 DNA reads TGCAGTGTACCGGGACAGGGAGAAGGGGAGCAGTACTTC. Amino acids: CSVPGQGEGEQYF. The chain recombines TRBV20-1 with TRBJ2-7, with 9 bases that match TRBD1. The CDR3 loop spans 13 amino acids. Losses at the gene ends were 7 bases for V and 7 bases for J; bases not matched to a gene: 11. The germline gives CDR1 DFQATT, CDR2 SNEGSKA (reference sequence).

The chain carries TRBV2 and TRBJ1-2; no clear D gene. The germline V gene has CDR1 SNHLY and CDR2 FYNNEI. Trimming removed 3 bases at V and 6 bases at J, with 8 bases between. This CDR3 has 12 amino acids. The CDR3 DNA reads as TGTGCCAGCAGTGAGGGTGGGGATGGCTACACCTTC. Its translation is CASSEGGDGYTF.

V and J are TRBV4-1 and TRBJ2-3; tentative D call: TRBD2 (5 bases). The V end was cut by 4 bases, the J end by 6 bases, with 11 bases between. The germline CDR1 and CDR2 sequences are MGHRA and YSYEKL. The CDR3 is made up of 13 amino acids. In nucleotides, the CDR3 is TGCGCCAGCAGCCCCCAGTCGGGGGATACGCAGTATTTT. Its protein product is CASSPQSGDTQYF.

The gene calls are TRBV29-1 and TRBJ2-7; a possible D gene is TRBD2 (5 bases). This CDR3 has 15 amino acids. V was pared by 2 bases and J by 2 bases, with 16 bases between. Germline assignment: CDR1 SQVTM and CDR2 ANQGSEA. The DNA for the CDR3 is TGCAGCGTTGAATTGGCAGAGGGAGCCCCCTACGAGCAGTACTTC. Its translation is CSVELAEGAPYEQYF.

The rearrangement uses TRBV6-1 and TRBJ2-5; the D is unclear. CDR1 is MNHNS, CDR2 SASEGT, per germline. CDR3 length equals 13 residues. With 5 bases removed from V and 2 bases from J, the gap between germline ends came to 9 bases. The CDR3: CASSRGRQETQYF. As DNA, the CDR3 is TGTGCCAGCAGTCGCGGACGGCAAGAGACCCAGTACTTC.

V usage is TRBV23-1 and J usage is TRBJ2-2; D is perhaps TRBD1 (6 bases). TRBV23-1 is noted as an ORF with a role that remains uncertain. The CDR3 sequence is 15 residues long. V was shortened by 6 bases and J by 6 bases, with 17 bases between the two germline ends. CDR3 nucleotide sequence: TGCGCCAGCAGGAAAAAACACAGGGTCGCCGGGGAGCTGTTTTTT. Translated: CASRKKHRVAGELFF.

The chain joins TRBV11-2 to TRBJ1-1; no reliable D call. Per the germline V gene, CDR1 is SGHAT and CDR2 is FQNNGV. The V end was cut by 0 bases, the J end by 3 bases, with 5 bases between. The CDR3 spans 13 residues. CDR3 coding DNA: TGTGCCAGCAGCTTAGAAGCATACACTGAAGCTTTCTTT. Amino acids: CASSLEAYTEAFF.

The rearrangement links TRBV29-1 to TRBJ2-5; D ambiguous. Deletions cut 7 bases from V and 4 bases from J, with 13 bases between. CDR3 length: 12 residues. Germline V gene sequence: CDR1 SQVTM, CDR2 ANQGSEA. CDR3 protein: CSERTPGETQYF. The CDR3 coding sequence is TGCAGCGAAAGGACGCCGGGAGAGACCCAGTACTTC.

This chain links TRBV2 with TRBJ2-3, with TRBD1 matching over 7 bases. CDR1 SNHLY and CDR2 FYNNEI come from the germline V gene. The J segment lost 1 base and the V segment lost 4 bases, leaving 5 bases of the junction unmatched. The CDR3 contains 15 residues. CDR3 DNA sequence: TGTGCCAGCAGTGTGGCCGGGACAGGCACAGATACGCAGTATTTT. Translating it yields CASSVAGTGTDTQYF.

The chain couples TRBV6-5 to TRBJ1-1, with a possible D match to TRBD1 (5 bases). There are 16 residues in the CDR3. V was pared by 0 bases and J by 1 base, with 12 bases between. The germline V gene encodes CDR1 MNHEY and CDR2 SVGAGI. DNA for the CDR3: TGTGCCAGCAGTTACTCCCTCGGGGACTCGAACACTGAAGCTTTCTTT. Translated: CASSYSLGDSNTEAFF.

V gene TRBV11-3 combines with J gene TRBJ1-2; 8 positions match TRBD1. This CDR3 is 14 amino acids long. Germline values: CDR1 SGHNT, CDR2 YENEEA. Trimming at V came to 5 bases and at J to 5 bases, leaving 7 bases not matched to a gene. This chain's CDR3 is CASSRAGQGYGYTF. CDR3 nucleotides: TGTGCCAGCAGCCGAGCTGGACAGGGATATGGCTACACCTTC.